What follows are 22 T cell receptor beta chains derived from one specimen sequenced in a study of T cell responses to AZD1222 COVID-19 vaccine. The protocol was immunoSEQ multiplex PCR, while the TCRdb copy is restricted to in-frame clones and leaves out a portion. The sample has approximately 100,000 clones, approximately 90% seen once; the top ten hold approximately 5.5%. The specimen was peripheral blood, collected on day 0 of AZD1222 vaccination. Every receptor here comes from an adult in good health.

The V call is TRBV6-1, the J call TRBJ1-2, with TRBD1 as a possible D gene (6 bases). The germline gives CDR1 MNHNS, CDR2 SASEGT. V lost 0 bases, J lost 6 bases, and 23 bases lay in between. The CDR3 has 18 residues. The CDR3 loop is CASSEARVFGNREDGYTF. The CDR3 DNA sequence: TGTGCCAGCAGTGAAGCGAGGGTGTTTGGAAACAGGGAAGATGGCTACACCTTC.

The V and J genes are TRBV6-6 and TRBJ2-7; TRBD1 aligns across 7 bases. The CDR3 extends over 14 amino acids. After removal of 6 bases from V and 0 bases from J, the junction contained 5 bases not matched to a gene. Per germline, CDR1 MNHNY and CDR2 SVGAGI (reference sequence). CDR3 residues: CASRQGTVSYEQYF. The CDR3 nucleotides are TGTGCCAGCAGGCAAGGGACAGTCTCCTACGAGCAGTACTTC.

The chain is built from TRBV2 and TRBJ1-2; D is possibly TRBD1 (5 bases). This CDR3 contains 14 residues. V lost 8 bases, J lost 9 bases, and 22 bases lay in between. Germline CDR1 and CDR2: SNHLY and FYNNEI. The CDR3 DNA reads as TGTGCCAGCGGGGGGGGTGTATCGGTTGTACGCTACACCTTC. As protein: CASGGGVSVVRYTF. Variable domain in full (rest from reference TRBV2 and TRBJ1-2): EPEVTQTPSHQVTQMGQEVILRCVPISNHLYFYWYRQILGQKVEFLVSFYNNEISEKSEIFDDQFSVERPDGSNFTLKIRSTKLEDSAMYFCASGGGVSVVRYTFGSGTRLTVV.

V is TRBV3-1 (or the pseudogene TRBV3-2) and J is TRBJ1-2; the D is unclear. The CDR3 has 13 residues. Between the trimmed V and J ends, which lost 1 base and 4 bases, there was a span of 7 bases. Germline V lookup: CDR1 LGHDT, CDR2 YNNKEL (reference sequence). This chain's CDR3 is CASSQVSAYGYTF. CDR3 nucleotide sequence: TGTGCCAGCAGCCAAGTTTCAGCCTATGGCTACACCTTC.

The CDR3 coding sequence is TGTGCCTGGAGCTTCGGGACAGGCAATGAGCAGTTCTTC. It translates to CAWSFGTGNEQFF. The chain links TRBV30 to TRBJ2-1; 8 bases agree with TRBD1. The germline V gene encodes CDR1 GTSNPN and CDR2 SVGIG (reference sequence). Trimming at V came to 3 bases and at J to 6 bases, leaving 4 bases not matched to a gene. This CDR3 contains 13 residues.

This clone was detected only once. The chain uses TRBV5-5 and TRBJ1-2, with 10 nucleotides matching TRBD1. Germline V CDR1 and CDR2: SGHKS, YYEKEE (reference sequence). The CDR3 has 15 residues. Trimming at V came to 0 bases and at J to 8 bases, leaving 7 bases not matched to a gene. This CDR3 is CASSLVGQGMGGYTF. The CDR3 region has the DNA TGTGCCAGCAGCTTGGTGGGACAGGGGATGGGGGGCTACACCTTC.

This chain connects TRBV5-4 to TRBJ2-1; no clear D. The CDR3 has 15 residues. The V and J ends lost 4 bases and 7 bases respectively, with 18 bases between them. The germline V gene has CDR1 SGHNT and CDR2 YYREEE (reference sequence). The CDR3 loop reads CASSPRAVGINEQFF. CDR3 DNA sequence: TGTGCCAGCAGCCCTCGGGCCGTCGGCATAAATGAGCAGTTCTTC.

DNA for the CDR3: TGCGCCAGCAGTCATCTCCCCGACAGGGGGCTTCATAATTCACCCCTCCACTTT. Translating it yields CASSHLPDRGLHNSPLHF. The V call is TRBV23-1, the J call TRBJ1-6; TRBD1 matches at 10 bases. TRBV23-1 is sorted into the ORF group, with uncertain function. This CDR3 contains 18 residues. After removal of 3 bases from V and 5 bases from J, the junction contained 10 bases not matched to a gene.

The rearrangement joins TRBV6-5 to TRBJ2-6; tentative D call: TRBD2 (5 bases). Germline loops: CDR1 MNHEY, CDR2 SVGAGI. Trimming took off 0 bases at V and 1 base at J, with 7 bases between the two ends. CDR3 length: 16 residues. CDR3 sequence (DNA): TGTGCCAGCAGTTACTCGGGCGGGTCTGGGGCCAACGTCCTGACTTTC. This encodes CASSYSGGSGANVLTF.

This clone was found once. This chain connects TRBV30 to TRBJ2-7; weak D call: TRBD2 (6 bases). Trimming left V 1 base short and J 5 bases short, with 12 bases between. The CDR3 sequence is 13 residues long. The germline V gene has CDR1 GTSNPN and CDR2 SVGIG (reference sequence). CDR3 DNA: TGTGCCTGGAGTGCGCGGGAAGAGGACGAGCAGTACTTC. Its translation is CAWSAREEDEQYF.

The chain uses TRBV30 and TRBJ1-3; 7 bases map to TRBD1. CDR1 and CDR2 (germline): GTSNPN, SVGIG (reference sequence). The CDR3 contains 13 residues. Unmatched junction bases numbered 7, after V lost 1 base and J lost 10 bases. The CDR3: CAWSGDSLSTIYF. CDR3 coding DNA: TGTGCCTGGAGTGGGGACAGCTTGTCGACCATATATTTT.

The chain employs TRBV29-1 and TRBJ2-1; 10 bases fit TRBD2. V lost 7 bases, J lost 4 bases, and 13 bases stayed unmatched. This CDR3 is 16 amino acids long. Germline CDR1 SQVTM, CDR2 ANQGSEA. The CDR3 here is CSANWGSSGGYNEQFF. CDR3 DNA sequence: TGCAGCGCGAATTGGGGATCTAGCGGGGGTTACAATGAGCAGTTCTTC.

The rearrangement joins TRBV19 to TRBJ1-5, with D perhaps matching TRBD1 (6 bases). Trimming cost V 7 bases and J 7 bases, with 14 bases left between them. Germline V gene data show CDR1 as LNHDA and CDR2 as SQIVND (reference sequence). CDR3 size: 13 residues. Here the CDR3 reads CASTGVINQPQHF. For the CDR3, the DNA is TGTGCCAGTACAGGGGTCATTAACCAGCCCCAGCATTTT. The full variable domain, completed using reference TRBV19 and TRBJ1-5, is DGGITQSPKYLFRKEGQNVTLSCEQNLNHDAMYWYRQDPGQGLRLIYYSQIVNDFQKGDIAEGYSVSREKKESFPLTVTSAQKNPTAFYLCASTGVINQPQHFGDGTRLSIL.

The CDR3 spells CAWSGTPQGSTDTQYF. CDR3 in DNA: TGTGCCTGGAGCGGTACGCCACAGGGGAGCACAGATACGCAGTATTTT. This sequence joins TRBV30 and TRBJ2-3; TRBD1 matches 7 bases. Germline V gene sequence: CDR1 GTSNPN, CDR2 SVGIG (reference sequence). The J segment lost 0 bases and the V segment lost 3 bases, leaving 9 bases of the junction unmatched. The CDR3 extends over 16 amino acids.

The table lists this clone with a count of one. This chain links TRBV10-3 with TRBJ1-3, with D unresolved. V lost 0 bases and J 3 bases, leaving 9 bases between the germline ends. The V gene's germline CDR1 is ENHRY and CDR2 SYGVKD. This CDR3 spans 15 amino acids. CDR3 amino acids: CAISESLGRGNTIYF. In DNA form, the CDR3 reads TGTGCCATCAGTGAGTCGCTGGGTCGTGGAAACACCATATATTTT.

Only one count was recorded for this clone. V gene TRBV3-1 (or the pseudogene TRBV3-2) combines with J gene TRBJ2-1; 15 bases are shared with TRBD2. CDR1 is LGHDT and CDR2 is YNNKEL in the germline V gene (reference sequence). The CDR3 has 15 residues. Germline trimming cut 4 bases from V and 11 bases from J; bases unmatched to any gene: 6. Written as DNA, the CDR3 is TGTGCCAGCAGCCCCCGGACTAGCGGGGGGGCCCAGCAGTTCTTC. It yields the protein CASSPRTSGGAQQFF.

The rearrangement uses TRBV15 and TRBJ2-1, with 7 bases fitting TRBD2. This CDR3 has 21 residues. From germline, CDR1 is LNHNV and CDR2 YYDKDF (reference sequence). V lost 0 bases, J lost 4 bases, and 21 bases stayed unmatched. The CDR3 region is CATSRDHWASGSGGIYNEQFF. The CDR3 bases are TGTGCCACCAGCAGAGATCATTGGGCTAGCGGATCCGGCGGGATATACAATGAGCAGTTCTTC.

The rearrangement joins TRBV19 to TRBJ2-1; tentative D call: TRBD1 (6 bases). The germline V and J ends were trimmed by 4 bases and 3 bases, with 13 bases remaining between them. Germline V gene lookup returns CDR1 LNHDA and CDR2 SQIVND (reference sequence). The CDR3 totals 15 residues. CDR3 sequence: CASSNLGANYNEQFF. CDR3 bases: TGTGCCAGTAGTAACTTGGGGGCCAACTACAATGAGCAGTTCTTC.

Here the CDR3 reads CASSFGTGGNTGELFF. CDR3 in DNA: TGTGCCAGCAGCTTCGGTACGGGGGGCAACACCGGGGAGCTGTTTTTT. V usage is TRBV13 and J usage is TRBJ2-2; tentatively, D is TRBD2 (7 bases). The V and J ends lost 3 bases and 2 bases respectively, with 13 bases between them. The CDR3 runs to 16 residues. Germline CDR1 reads PRHDT; CDR2 reads FYEKMQ (reference sequence).

This clone was seen a handful of times. The chain has TRBV28 and TRBJ1-1; the D gene is possibly TRBD1 (6 bases). V was trimmed by 10 bases and J by 11 bases, leaving 20 bases between them. This CDR3 is 12 amino acids long. Germline CDR1 reads MDHEN; CDR2 reads SYDVKM. CDR3 DNA: TGTGCCACCAATCGGTGGGGGGGCGCGGCTTTCTTT. Protein product: CATNRWGGAAFF.

V and J are TRBV28 and TRBJ2-7, with TRBD1 matching 8 bases. The CDR3 is 14 residues long. In germline, CDR1 is MDHEN, CDR2 SYDVKM. The junction had 7 bases not matched to a gene; V was cut back by 5 bases and J by 4 bases. The CDR3 loop reads CASSPGGAGYEQYF. Here the CDR3 DNA reads TGTGCCAGCAGTCCAGGGGGCGCGGGGTACGAGCAGTACTTC.

Of note for this clone: Other DNA sequences in this specimen translate into the identical CDR3. V and J are TRBV11-2 and TRBJ1-3; 8 bases match TRBD1. The CDR3 spans 14 residues. V shed 5 bases, J shed 2 bases, and the junction held 2 bases outside the gene matches. In germline, CDR1 is SGHAT, CDR2 FQNNGV. The CDR3 protein is CASSLTGAGNTIYF. Here the CDR3 DNA reads TGTGCCAGCAGCCTGACAGGGGCTGGAAACACCATATATTTT. The entire variable domain, with the rest obtained from reference TRBV11-2 and TRBJ1-3, is as follows: EAGVAQSPRYKIIEKRQSVAFWCNPISGHATLYWYQQILGQGPKLLIQFQNNGVVDDSQLPKDRFSAERLKGVDSTLKIQPAKLEDSAVYLCASSLTGAGNTIYFGEGSWLTVV.